Listed below are T cell receptor beta chains from one sample, sequenced in a study of T cell repertoires in cytomegalovirus infection. TCRdb re-called the reads with MiXCR, one entry per CDR3 protein. Here the sample spans 150,000 to 200,000 distinct CDR3 sequences, more than 15% being singletons. Sample: CD8+ T cells from PBMCs. These receptors were taken from a human donor in good health (CMV status not recorded). Some clones in this sample may be carry-over from other donors' samples. Each CDR3 is given with its conserved first and last residue. D genes are given only for firm matches. For some rows the clone size is stated as once, few or many, or as a class when expanded; others skip it.

j_gene: TRBJ2-7; abundance: few; d_gene: .; v_gene: TRBV7-6; CDR3aa: CASSLPRTGGNEQYF; CDR3nt: TGTGCCAGCAGCCTACCCAGGACAGGAGGGAACGAGCAGTACTTC
j_gene: TRBJ2-6; abundance: few; d_gene: TRBD1; v_gene: TRBV28; CDR3aa: CASSFLQGSGANVLTF; CDR3nt: TGTGCCAGCAGTTTCTTACAGGGGTCGGGGGCCAACGTCCTGACTTTC
j_gene: TRBJ2-5; abundance: .; d_gene: .; v_gene: TRBV7-9; CDR3aa: CASGVTGLHGEETQYF; CDR3nt: TGTGCCAGCGGGGTGACAGGACTCCACGGAGAAGAGACCCAGTACTTC
j_gene: TRBJ2-7; abundance: .; d_gene: TRBD2; v_gene: TRBV12-3/TRBV12-4; CDR3aa: CASSPAGGGHEQYF; CDR3nt: TGTGCCAGCAGTCCGGCGGGAGGGGGCCACGAGCAGTACTTC
j_gene: TRBJ2-1; abundance: few; d_gene: .; v_gene: TRBV11-1; CDR3aa: CASSLELSAYNEQFF; CDR3nt: TGTGCCAGCAGCTTAGAACTTAGCGCTTACAATGAGCAGTTCTTC
j_gene: TRBJ1-1; abundance: .; d_gene: .; v_gene: TRBV7-9; CDR3aa: CASSLALGGRTEAFF; CDR3nt: TGTGCCAGCAGCTTAGCCCTAGGGGGGAGGACTGAAGCTTTCTTT
j_gene: TRBJ2-7; abundance: .; d_gene: .; v_gene: TRBV20-1; CDR3aa: CSAGTVTSYEQYF; CDR3nt: TGCAGTGCCGGGACTGTGACCTCCTACGAGCAGTACTTC
j_gene: TRBJ2-7; abundance: .; d_gene: .; v_gene: TRBV6-2/TRBV6-3; CDR3aa: CASSYARQSYEQYF; CDR3nt: TGTGCCAGCAGTTACGCTCGCCAATCCTACGAGCAGTACTTC
j_gene: TRBJ1-1; abundance: .; d_gene: .; v_gene: TRBV7-9; CDR3aa: CASSLEDGYTEAFF; CDR3nt: TGTGCCAGCAGCTTAGAAGACGGTTACACTGAAGCTTTCTTT
j_gene: TRBJ2-1; abundance: few; d_gene: .; v_gene: TRBV7-3; CDR3aa: CASSLNSGNEQFF; CDR3nt: TGTGCCAGCAGCTTAAATTCTGGGAATGAGCAGTTCTTC
j_gene: TRBJ1-1; abundance: many; d_gene: TRBD1; v_gene: TRBV7-2; CDR3aa: CASSTLTGKTEAFF; CDR3nt: TGTGCCAGCAGCACCCTGACAGGGAAGACTGAAGCTTTCTTT
j_gene: TRBJ1-2; abundance: .; d_gene: .; v_gene: TRBV25-1; CDR3aa: CASFFGLYTF; CDR3nt: TGTGCCAGTTTCTTCGGCCTTTACACCTTC
j_gene: TRBJ2-2; abundance: .; d_gene: .; v_gene: TRBV20-1; CDR3aa: CSARDPGLGEDTGELFF; CDR3nt: TGCAGTGCTAGAGATCCTGGCTTAGGGGAGGACACCGGGGAGCTGTTTTTT
j_gene: TRBJ2-7; abundance: .; d_gene: .; v_gene: TRBV6-5; CDR3aa: CASTLGGEQYF; CDR3nt: TGTGCCAGCACCTTAGGGGGCGAGCAGTACTTC